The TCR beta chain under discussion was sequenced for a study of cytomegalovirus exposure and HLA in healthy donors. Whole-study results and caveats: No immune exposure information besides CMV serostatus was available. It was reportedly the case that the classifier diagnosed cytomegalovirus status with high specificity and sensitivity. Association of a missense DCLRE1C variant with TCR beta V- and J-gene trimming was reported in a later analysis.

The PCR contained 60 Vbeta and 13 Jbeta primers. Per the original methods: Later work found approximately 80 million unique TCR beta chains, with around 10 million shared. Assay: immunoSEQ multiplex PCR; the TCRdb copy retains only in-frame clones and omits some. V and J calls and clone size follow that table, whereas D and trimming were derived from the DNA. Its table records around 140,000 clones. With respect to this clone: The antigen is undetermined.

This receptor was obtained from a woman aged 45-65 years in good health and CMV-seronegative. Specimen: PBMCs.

The CDR3 spells CASSGYRGRRELFF. The CDR3 nucleotides read TGTGCCAGCAGCGGCTACAGGGGGCGGAGGGAGCTGTTTTTT. The chain has TRBV7-6 and TRBJ2-2; 9 nucleotides match TRBD1. The CDR3 consists of 14 residues. V shed 5 bases, J shed 9 bases, and the junction held 7 bases outside the gene matches. CDR1 and CDR2 (germline): SGHVS, FNYEAQ. Full variable domain (outside the CDR3, taken from reference TRBV7-6 and TRBJ2-2): GAGVSQSPRYKVTKRGQDVALRCDPISGHVSLYWYRQALGQGPEFLTYFNYEAQQDKSGLPNDRFSAERPEGSISTLTIQRTEQRDSAMYRCASSGYRGRRELFFGEGSRLTVL.